These T cell receptor beta chains were read from a single sample in a study of patients and donors after allogeneic stem cell transplantation. MiXCR, run by TCRdb on the RT-PCR reads, gives a single entry per CDR3 protein. Here the sample spans about 960,000 distinct CDR3 sequences, roughly 17% being singletons. The sequencing input was blood, either unsorted or a sorted T cell fraction (not recorded which). These receptor sequences come from a human donor who was either an allogeneic HSCT recipient or a stem cell or donor lymphocyte infusion donor (not recorded which). It is not recorded whose cells these are; they may come from a transplant donor. Each CDR3 is given with its conserved first and last residue. The order of the fields is D gene, clone size, CDR3 length, V gene, J gene, CDR3 DNA, CDR3 protein. The D gene is left open where the match is weak. Clone sizes are given selectively: once, few, many, or a class where the clone is expanded.

>.|few|16|TRBV24-1|TRBJ2-4
TGTGCCACCAGTGATGAGCCGCAGCGCCTCAAAAACATTCAGTACTTC
CATSDEPQRLKNIQYF
>TRBD1|few|13|TRBV6-1|TRBJ1-2
TGTGCCAGCATACTGACAGGGGCCTATGGCTACACCTTC
CASILTGAYGYTF
>.|few|15|TRBV12-3/TRBV12-4|TRBJ1-3
TGTGCCAGCAGTCGACTGGGCCACTCTGGAAACACCATATATTTT
CASSRLGHSGNTIYF
>TRBD1|few|17|TRBV11-2|TRBJ1-1
TGTGCCAGCAGTTCAAGGGATCACAGGGGGAGGCGGACTGAAGCTTTCTTT
CASSSRDHRGRRTEAFF
>TRBD1|many|14|TRBV6-1|TRBJ1-1
TGTGCCAGCAGCGCGGACAGGGGGAACACTGAAGCTTTCTTT
CASSADRGNTEAFF
>TRBD2|.|16|TRBV15|TRBJ2-5
TGTGCCACCAGCCGCACCGGGACTAGCGGGAAAGAGACCCAGTACTTC
CATSRTGTSGKETQYF
>TRBD2|few|16|TRBV15|TRBJ2-1
TGTGCCACCAGCAGAGAGGGTAGCGGGAGAATCAATGAGCAGTTCTTC
CATSREGSGRINEQFF
>.|.|14|TRBV5-1|TRBJ1-5
TGCGCCAGCAGCTTGGATATCGGAGATCAGCCCCAGCATTTT
CASSLDIGDQPQHF
>TRBD2|few|17|TRBV7-3|TRBJ2-3
TGTGCCAGCAGCTTAACAAGTAGCGGGAGTGGGGCAGATACGCAGTATTTT
CASSLTSSGSGADTQYF
>.|few|15|TRBV10-3|TRBJ2-2
TGTGCCACTCCTTCCAGGGGTCCAAACACCGGGGAGCTGTTTTTT
CATPSRGPNTGELFF
>.|few|15|TRBV12-3/TRBV12-4|TRBJ2-2
TGTGCCAGCAACCCGTGGGGGGGGCGAGCCGGGGAGCTGTTTTTT
CASNPWGGRAGELFF
>.|few|13|TRBV20-1|TRBJ2-2
TGCAGTGCTAGAGGAGCGACCACCGGGGAGCTGTTTTTT
CSARGATTGELFF
>TRBD1|few|18|TRBV4-3|TRBJ2-3
TGCGCCAGCAGCCACTTCGTTAGTGGGACAGGAGTCACAGATACGCAGTATTTT
CASSHFVSGTGVTDTQYF
>.|.|16|TRBV7-9|TRBJ2-1
TGTGCCAGCAGTCCAGACCGACGGACCCCTTCCAATGAGCAGTTCTTC
CASSPDRRTPSNEQFF